Shown below are 11 T cell receptor beta chains from a single sample sequenced in a study of T cells after yellow fever vaccination. TCRdb re-analysed the 5' RACE reads in MiXCR, keeping a single row per CDR3 protein. The sample carries about 96,000 distinct CDR3 sequences, almost 9% recorded once. The source material was CD8+ T cells not binding an NS4B(214-222) dextramer, sorted from PBMCs, sampled around 16 days after the first yellow fever vaccination. These receptors were taken from a man aged 18 to 35 who received the YFV17D yellow fever vaccine.

In this sample, this clonotype turned up a few times. CDR3 DNA: TGTGCCAGTAGTCCCCGTAATAGCGGGGGGATCGACGAGCAGTACTTC. Protein: CASSPRNSGGIDEQYF. The chain links TRBV19 to TRBJ2-7; 10 bases line up with TRBD2. The CDR3 totals 16 residues. Germline V gene sequence: CDR1 LNHDA, CDR2 SQIVND (reference sequence). The ends lost 5 bases at V and 5 bases at J; junction bases unmatched: 12.

Only a few counts were recorded for this clonotype. The chain recombines TRBV13 with TRBJ2-2; D unresolved. The CDR3 runs to 13 residues. CDR1 and CDR2 from the germline V gene are PRHDT and FYEKMQ (reference sequence). V lost 1 base, J lost 6 bases, and 6 bases lay in between. The CDR3 loop reads CASSLEGSGELFF. The CDR3 DNA follows: TGTGCCAGCAGCTTAGAAGGGTCCGGGGAGCTGTTTTTT. Drawing the rest from reference TRBV13 and TRBJ2-2, the complete variable domain is AAGVIQSPRHLIKEKRETATLKCYPIPRHDTVYWYQQGPGQDPQFLISFYEKMQSDKGSIPDRFSAQQFSDYHSELNMSSLELGDSALYFCASSLEGSGELFFGEGSRLTVL.

CDR3 sequence (DNA): TGTGCCAGCAGCTCAGGGACTAGCGGGGGGGCCGGCGGCACAGATACGCAGTATTTT. It is translated as CASSSGTSGGAGGTDTQYF. V is TRBV5-4 and J is TRBJ2-3; the match to TRBD2 covers 16 bases. This CDR3 has 19 residues. From germline, CDR1 is SGHNT and CDR2 YYREEE (reference sequence). With 3 bases clipped from V and 1 base from J, the junction kept 8 bases outside the gene matches.

This clonotype was counted once. This chain joins TRBV5-4 and TRBJ1-2; D is perhaps TRBD1 (5 bases). The V end lost 0 bases, the J end lost 2 bases, and 11 bases lay between the germline ends. CDR1 is SGHNT, CDR2 YYREEE, per germline (reference sequence). There are 15 residues in the CDR3. DNA for the CDR3: TGTGCCAGCAGCTTGGGGAGGGGTTGGAACTATGGCTACACCTTC. Translated: CASSLGRGWNYGYTF.

This chain uses TRBV29-1 with TRBJ1-3; the D is unclear. Trimming removed 5 bases at V and 0 bases at J, with 8 bases between. There are 13 residues in the CDR3. The germline V gene has CDR1 SQVTM and CDR2 ANQGSEA. The CDR3 DNA sequence: TGCAGCGTTCGATTGCTCTCTGGAAACACCATATATTTT. Its protein product is CSVRLLSGNTIYF.

This clonotype was picked up a small number of times. V gene TRBV5-5 combines with J gene TRBJ1-5; D gene ambiguous. Germline CDR1 SGHKS, CDR2 YYEKEE (reference sequence). The CDR3 is made up of 14 amino acids. V was trimmed by 6 bases and J by 7 bases, leaving 17 bases between them. This CDR3 is CASNPTHLGQPQHF. CDR3 DNA: TGTGCCAGCAACCCTACCCACTTGGGGCAGCCCCAGCATTTT.

This clonotype came up a few times. The rearrangement links TRBV15 to TRBJ2-2, with D uncertain. This CDR3 comprises 17 residues. CDR1 and CDR2 (germline): LNHNV, YYDKDF (reference sequence). V dropped 0 bases and J dropped 0 bases, with 11 bases sitting between them. CDR3: CATSRDRGHANTGELFF. CDR3 nucleotides: TGTGCCACCAGCAGAGATCGTGGCCACGCGAACACCGGGGAGCTGTTTTTT.

The chain links TRBV19 to TRBJ2-5; D could derive from TRBD1 or TRBD2 (5 bases each). V lost 6 bases and J 7 bases, leaving 18 bases between the germline ends. Germline V gene sequence: CDR1 LNHDA, CDR2 SQIVND (reference sequence). The CDR3 covers 14 residues. The CDR3 bases are TGTGCCAGTAGGACAGCTTTAGAGGCGGGGACCCAGTACTTC. Encoded protein: CASRTALEAGTQYF.

This clonotype has more than one count but fewer than ten. The rearrangement links TRBV4-1 to TRBJ1-1; D call uncertain. The germline gives CDR1 MGHRA, CDR2 YSYEKL. The CDR3 is 13 residues long. The ends were cut back, 1 base at V and 6 bases at J, with 9 bases in the middle. The CDR3 sequence: CASSQAGPSEAFF. CDR3 coding DNA: TGCGCCAGCAGCCAAGCCGGACCATCTGAAGCTTTCTTT.

J is TRBJ2-1 and V is TRBV20-1; D is unresolved. The CDR3 consists of 15 residues. Between the trimmed V and J ends, which lost 0 bases and 8 bases, there was a span of 17 bases. Germline loops: CDR1 DFQATT, CDR2 SNEGSKA (reference sequence). CDR3 protein: CSARDPFRKVDEQFF. DNA for the CDR3: TGCAGTGCTAGAGACCCCTTCAGGAAGGTAGATGAGCAGTTCTTC.

The genes are TRBV11-1 and TRBJ1-4, with TRBD1 identical over 8 bases. Germline CDR1 SGHAT, CDR2 FQDESV (reference sequence). V dropped 5 bases and J dropped 4; count of bases not matched to a gene: 24. There are 21 residues in the CDR3. The CDR3 DNA reads TGTGCCAGCAGCCAGGCCCTAAGCTGGCCAGGGGGCCACCACGTTAATGAAAAACTGTTTTTT. As protein: CASSQALSWPGGHHVNEKLFF.